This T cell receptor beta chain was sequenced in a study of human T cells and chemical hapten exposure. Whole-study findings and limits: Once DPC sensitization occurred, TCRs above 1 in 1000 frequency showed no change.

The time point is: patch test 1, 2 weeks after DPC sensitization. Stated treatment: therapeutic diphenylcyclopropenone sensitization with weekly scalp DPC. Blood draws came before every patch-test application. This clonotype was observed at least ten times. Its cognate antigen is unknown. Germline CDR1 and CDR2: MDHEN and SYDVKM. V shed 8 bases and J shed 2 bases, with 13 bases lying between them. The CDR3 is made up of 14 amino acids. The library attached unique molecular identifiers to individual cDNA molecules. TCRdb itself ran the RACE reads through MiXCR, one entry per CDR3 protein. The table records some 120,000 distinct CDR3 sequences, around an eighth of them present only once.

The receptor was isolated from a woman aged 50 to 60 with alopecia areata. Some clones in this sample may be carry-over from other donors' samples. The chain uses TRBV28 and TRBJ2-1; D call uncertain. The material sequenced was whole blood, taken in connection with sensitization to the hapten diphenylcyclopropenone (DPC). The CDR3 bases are TGTGCCAGCGGAGAATGGGTCCCCTACAATGAGCAGTTCTTC. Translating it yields CASGEWVPYNEQFF.